The 23 T cell receptor beta chains reported below all come from one sample, sequenced in a study of cytomegalovirus exposure and HLA in healthy donors. Primers included in the PCR were 60 Vbeta and 13 Jbeta primers. The table came from immunoSEQ multiplex PCR; TCRdb's copy has only in-frame clones and leaves some out. The repertoire consists of tens of thousands of clones, with approximately 70% occurring once and the leading ten covering about 14%. The sequenced sample consisted of PBMCs. The receptors shown here come from a woman between 50 and 59 years old in good health and CMV-seropositive.

The CDR3 sequence is CSVGGGGGTEAFF. Here the CDR3 DNA reads TGCAGCGTAGGCGGGGGGGGTGGGACTGAAGCTTTCTTT. The rearrangement joins TRBV29-1 to TRBJ1-1; TRBD1 might be the D (5 bases). The CDR3 length is 13 residues. Trimming left V 6 bases short and J 5 bases short, with 16 bases between. Looked up from germline, CDR1 is SQVTM and CDR2 is ANQGSEA.

The chain uses TRBV11-2 and TRBJ1-1; D not certain. The CDR3 runs 11 residues. Trimming stripped 5 bases from V and 4 bases from J, with 5 bases between. CDR1 is SGHAT and CDR2 is FQNNGV in the germline V gene. CDR3 nucleotides: TGTGCCAGCAGCCCCTCCACTGAAGCTTTCTTT. Its protein product is CASSPSTEAFF.

The genes are TRBV19 and TRBJ2-5, with 10 bases fitting TRBD2. Germline V gene data show CDR1 as LNHDA and CDR2 as SQIVND (reference sequence). Unmatched junction bases numbered 7, after V lost 5 bases and J lost 4 bases. This CDR3 region has 15 residues. The CDR3 DNA reads as TGTGCCAGTAGTCTTCTAGCGGGAGCGAGAGAGACCCAGTACTTC. Translation gives CASSLLAGARETQYF.

CDR3 region: CASSPQSSGEKYF. CDR3 nucleotides: TGTGCCAGCAGCCCCCAAAGTTCTGGGGAGAAGTACTTC. The rearrangement uses TRBV9 and TRBJ2-7; D may be TRBD2 (5 bases). The germline V and J ends were trimmed by 4 bases and 11 bases, with 19 bases remaining between them. Looked up from germline, CDR1 is SGDLS and CDR2 is YYNGEE. This CDR3 has 13 amino acids.

The chain couples TRBV19 to TRBJ1-1, with D possibly TRBD1 on 6 matching bases. The length of the CDR3 is 14 residues. The V gene's germline CDR1 is LNHDA and CDR2 SQIVND (reference sequence). The germline V and J ends were trimmed by 7 bases and 0 bases, with 12 bases remaining between them. DNA for the CDR3: TGTGCCAGTACCACAGGGCTCATGAACACTGAAGCTTTCTTT. As protein: CASTTGLMNTEAFF.

This clone has just one count. This sequence joins TRBV2 and TRBJ2-7, with TRBD2 as a possible D gene (6 bases). The germline gives CDR1 SNHLY, CDR2 FYNNEI. This CDR3 comprises 15 residues. V was pared by 8 bases and J by 6 bases, with 23 bases between. The CDR3 spells CASSFFARDGGEQYF. The CDR3 DNA sequence: TGTGCCAGCTCCTTTTTCGCCAGGGACGGGGGCGAGCAGTACTTC. Variable domain in full (rest from reference TRBV2 and TRBJ2-7): EPEVTQTPSHQVTQMGQEVILRCVPISNHLYFYWYRQILGQKVEFLVSFYNNEISEKSEIFDDQFSVERPDGSNFTLKIRSTKLEDSAMYFCASSFFARDGGEQYFGPGTRLTVT.

The chain couples TRBV5-1 to TRBJ1-4; TRBD1 agrees at 9 bases. The V segment lost 6 bases and the J segment 7 bases; nucleotides outside the gene matches: 10. This CDR3 has 15 residues. The V gene's germline CDR1 is SGHRS and CDR2 YFSETQ. The CDR3 DNA is TGCGCCAGCACCAGAACAGGGGGCGCGGGTGAAAAACTGTTTTTT. Residues: CASTRTGGAGEKLFF.

This clone was seen more than once but under ten times. The gene calls are TRBV11-2 and TRBJ2-3; possibly TRBD1 for D (5 bases). The CDR3 runs 15 residues. The V gene lost 3 bases and the J gene lost 2 bases, with 12 bases spanning the gap. Germline CDR1 SGHAT, CDR2 FQNNGV. In DNA, the CDR3 is TGTGCCAGCAGCTTGGGGCAGGCGATCACAGATACGCAGTATTTT. Protein: CASSLGQAITDTQYF.

The V call is TRBV19, the J call TRBJ1-1, with D possibly matching TRBD1 (6 bases). The CDR3 is made up of 16 amino acids. Germline loops: CDR1 LNHDA, CDR2 SQIVND (reference sequence). Deletions cut 0 bases from V and 2 bases from J, with 13 bases between. In nucleotides, the CDR3 is TGTGCCAGTAGTATAGATTCGGCGGGGGCAAACACTGAAGCTTTCTTT. Its translation: CASSIDSAGANTEAFF. Together with reference TRBV19 and TRBJ1-1, the CDR3 gives the full variable domain: DGGITQSPKYLFRKEGQNVTLSCEQNLNHDAMYWYRQDPGQGLRLIYYSQIVNDFQKGDIAEGYSVSREKKESFPLTVTSAQKNPTAFYLCASSIDSAGANTEAFFGQGTRLTVV.

This chain connects TRBV30 to TRBJ1-3, with D perhaps matching TRBD1 (5 bases). Germline values: CDR1 GTSNPN, CDR2 SVGIG (reference sequence). The CDR3 has 15 residues. Trimming stripped 4 bases from V and 2 bases from J, with 15 bases between. In nucleotides, the CDR3 is TGTGCCTGGATTTTTGGGGCACCAACTGGAAACACCATATATTTT. This sequence encodes CAWIFGAPTGNTIYF.

The chain couples TRBV19 to TRBJ2-2; 9 bases match TRBD2. The CDR3 sequence is 15 residues long. The J segment lost 7 bases and the V segment lost 3 bases, leaving 6 bases of the junction unmatched. Per germline, CDR1 LNHDA and CDR2 SQIVND (reference sequence). CDR3 region: CASSIVAGARGELFF. CDR3 DNA sequence: TGTGCCAGTAGTATTGTAGCGGGAGCTCGCGGGGAGCTGTTTTTT.

This clone was observed once. This rearrangement joins TRBV28 to TRBJ1-4; 7 bases match TRBD1. The CDR3 contains 14 residues. V lost 4 bases to trimming and J lost 7 bases; unmatched junction nucleotides: 6. The V gene's germline CDR1 is MDHEN and CDR2 SYDVKM. This chain's CDR3 is CASSSYRGGEKLFF. CDR3 nucleotide sequence: TGTGCCAGCAGTTCGTACAGGGGTGGTGAAAAACTGTTTTTT. Drawing the rest from reference TRBV28 and TRBJ1-4, the complete variable domain is DVKVTQSSRYLVKRTGEKVFLECVQDMDHENMFWYRQDPGLGLRLIYFSYDVKMKEKGDIPEGYSVSREKKERFSLILESASTNQTSMYLCASSSYRGGEKLFFGSGTQLSVL.

J is TRBJ1-5 and V is TRBV28; the D gene is possibly TRBD1 (6 bases). This CDR3 contains 12 residues. Trimming removed 8 bases at V and 7 bases at J, with 12 bases between. Germline CDR1 reads MDHEN; CDR2 reads SYDVKM. The CDR3 reads CASDDRSQPQHF. In nucleotides, the CDR3 is TGTGCCAGCGACGACAGGAGCCAGCCCCAGCATTTT.

The V gene is TRBV7-6, the J gene TRBJ2-2; 9 nucleotides align to TRBD1. Germline assignment: CDR1 SGHVS and CDR2 FNYEAQ. Unmatched junction bases numbered 3, after V lost 1 base and J lost 3 bases. The length of the CDR3 is 16 residues. Here the CDR3 reads CASSLGQGEHTGELFF. CDR3 nucleotide sequence: TGTGCCAGCAGCTTAGGACAGGGGGAACACACCGGGGAGCTGTTTTTT.

The chain combines TRBV5-5 with TRBJ1-4; 8 bases are a match to TRBD1. In germline, CDR1 is SGHKS, CDR2 YYEKEE (reference sequence). The CDR3 totals 15 residues. V shed 4 bases, J shed 4 bases, and the junction held 6 bases outside the gene matches. CDR3 coding DNA: TGTGCCAGCAGCCCCGGGACAGGTTATAATGAAAAACTGTTTTTT. Amino acids: CASSPGTGYNEKLFF.

The chain is built from TRBV7-3 and TRBJ1-1, with TRBD1 matching over 7 bases. Germline values: CDR1 SGHTA, CDR2 FQGTGA. The CDR3 sequence is 15 residues long. V was pared by 2 bases and J by 8 bases, with 11 bases of the junction left unmatched. The CDR3 DNA follows: TGTGCCAGCAGCTTATTGGGGAACGACAGGGAGGAAGCTTTCTTT. This codes for CASSLLGNDREEAFF.

The V and J genes are TRBV10-2 and TRBJ2-7, with D perhaps TRBD2 (6 bases). Germline CDR1 and CDR2: WSHSY and SAAADI. The V end lost 2 bases, the J end lost 2 bases, and 13 bases lay between the germline ends. CDR3 length: 15 residues. The CDR3: CASSETPGGPYEQYF. CDR3 in DNA: TGCGCCAGCAGTGAGACCCCCGGGGGACCCTACGAGCAGTACTTC.

This clone appeared a single time. The chain uses TRBV28 and TRBJ2-7; the match to TRBD1 covers 9 bases. The CDR3 sequence is 16 residues long. Looked up from germline, CDR1 is MDHEN and CDR2 is SYDVKM. Losses at the gene ends were 4 bases for V and 4 bases for J; bases not matched to a gene: 11. The CDR3 sequence: CASSSRLTGGRYEQYF. The CDR3 bases are TGTGCCAGCAGTTCCCGACTTACAGGGGGCAGGTACGAGCAGTACTTC.

This sequence joins TRBV7-2 and TRBJ2-7; D is possibly TRBD1 (6 bases). Germline values: CDR1 SGHTA, CDR2 FQGNSA. The CDR3 totals 13 residues. V lost 5 bases, J lost 11 bases, and 19 bases lay in between. The CDR3: CASSPDYSSGEYF. In DNA form, the CDR3 reads TGTGCCAGCAGCCCCGACTATTCGTCAGGGGAGTACTTC.

J is TRBJ2-7 and V is TRBV13; D is unresolved. The germline V gene has CDR1 PRHDT and CDR2 FYEKMQ (reference sequence). The CDR3 length is 13 residues. V lost 0 bases and J lost 7, with 10 bases in between. CDR3 protein: CASSLGNSWEQYF. DNA of the CDR3: TGTGCCAGCAGCTTAGGTAATAGTTGGGAGCAGTACTTC.

This chain connects TRBV27 to TRBJ1-1; D possibly corresponds to TRBD1 (5 bases). V lost 1 base and J 7 bases, leaving 13 bases between the germline ends. CDR3 length: 14 residues. Per germline, CDR1 MNHEY and CDR2 SMNVEV (reference sequence). The CDR3 loop is CASSLYPQGSEAFF. The DNA of the CDR3 is TGTGCCAGCAGTTTATACCCGCAGGGTAGTGAAGCTTTCTTT.

The chain is built from TRBV29-1 and TRBJ1-3; D is unresolved. Germline V gene sequence: CDR1 SQVTM, CDR2 ANQGSEA. Trimming removed 0 bases at V and 4 bases at J, with 4 bases between. The CDR3 length is 12 residues. The CDR3 nucleotides read TGCAGCGTTGAAGAGAGCGGAAACACCATATATTTT. This codes for CSVEESGNTIYF.

Here the CDR3 DNA reads TGTGCCAGCTCACCAACTTCGGGGGGCAATCAGCCCCAGCATTTT. Its translation: CASSPTSGGNQPQHF. V is TRBV18 and J is TRBJ1-5, with D possibly being TRBD1 (5 bases). CDR1 and CDR2 (germline): KGHSH, LQKENI. Trimming took off 2 bases at V and 2 bases at J, with 10 bases between the two ends. The CDR3 runs 15 residues.